The rows below give T cell receptor beta chains drawn from one sample of a study of blood T cell repertoires in COVID-19. Libraries were prepared by immunoSEQ multiplex PCR; TCRdb keeps only in-frame clonotypes and omits some of them. In the table there are about 90,000 clones, about 86% of which are singletons. Sequencing input: peripheral blood. All receptors come from an older man with active or convalescent COVID-19. Each CDR3 is given with its conserved first and last residue. The D gene is left open where the match is weak. Expanded clones get a size class; other rows say once, few or many, or leave the size out.

clone size,D gene,J gene,V gene,CDR3 protein,CDR3 DNA
.,TRBD2,TRBJ2-7,TRBV6-2/TRBV6-3,CASSPTSGTIGAQYF,TGTGCCAGCAGTCCGACTAGCGGGACGATTGGGGCGCAGTACTTC
.,.,TRBJ2-3,TRBV28,CASSSRPSGGGAGYF,TGTGCCAGCAGTTCCCGACCCTCGGGGGGCGGGGCCGGATATTTT
.,.,TRBJ1-2,TRBV30,CASWADYIYGYTF,TGTGCCTCCTGGGCCGATTATATCTATGGCTACACCTTC
.,.,TRBJ1-5,TRBV20-1,CSARDGLAQHF,TGCAGTGCTAGAGATGGGCTGGCTCAGCATTTT
.,TRBD2,TRBJ2-1,TRBV24-1,CATSDTSGRAGGNEQFF,TGTGCCACCAGTGATACCAGCGGGAGGGCCGGTGGCAATGAGCAGTTCTTC
once,.,TRBJ2-3,TRBV7-2,CASSLPGTDTQYF,TGTGCCAGCAGCTTACCCGGCACAGATACGCAGTATTTT
.,.,TRBJ1-2,TRBV18,CASSPDDSYGYTF,TGTGCCAGCTCACCAGACGACAGCTATGGCTACACCTTC
once,TRBD1,TRBJ1-1,TRBV23-1,CASSQSGQGLNTEAFF,TGCGCCAGCAGTCAATCGGGACAGGGATTAAATACTGAAGCTTTCTTT
once,TRBD2,TRBJ2-1,TRBV28,CASSLTSGRNEQFF,TGTGCCAGCAGTCTGACTAGCGGGAGAAATGAGCAGTTCTTC
.,.,TRBJ1-5,TRBV7-8,CASSLVERWPQHF,TGTGCCAGCAGCTTAGTTGAGCGGTGGCCCCAGCATTTT
.,TRBD2,TRBJ2-7,TRBV6-5,CASSYRTSGKEHEQYF,TGTGCCAGCAGTTACCGGACTAGCGGGAAAGAACACGAGCAGTACTTC
.,.,TRBJ2-1,TRBV27,CASSLSGLVGRYFNEQFF,TGTGCCAGCAGTTTATCGGGGCTAGTCGGGAGATACTTCAATGAGCAGTTCTTC
.,TRBD1,TRBJ2-2,TRBV18,CASSLRQGFQGGELFF,TGTGCCAGCTCACTTCGACAGGGGTTTCAAGGCGGGGAGCTGTTTTTT
.,TRBD2,TRBJ2-7,TRBV18,CASSYTSGSPNEQYF,TGTGCCAGCTCATATACTAGCGGGAGTCCCAACGAGCAGTACTTC
once,.,TRBJ2-7,TRBV19,CASSSSSYEQYF,TGTGCCAGTAGTAGCAGCTCCTACGAGCAGTACTTC
.,TRBD2,TRBJ2-5,TRBV4-3,CASSQGLAQEIETQYF,TGCGCCAGCAGCCAAGGACTAGCCCAGGAGATTGAGACCCAGTACTTC
.,.,TRBJ1-1,TRBV5-1,CASSLIWQEVTEAFF,TGCGCCAGCAGCTTGATCTGGCAGGAGGTCACTGAAGCTTTCTTT
.,TRBD1,TRBJ2-7,TRBV7-9,CASSSRQGLSYEQYF,TGTGCCAGCAGCTCCCGACAGGGCCTCTCCTACGAGCAGTACTTC
.,.,TRBJ2-7,TRBV5-1,CASSLRSGRSSYEQYF,TGCGCCAGCAGCTTGCGGTCAGGCAGAAGCTCCTACGAGCAGTACTTC
.,TRBD1,TRBJ2-1,TRBV19,CASSRGQGVYNEQFF,TGTGCCAGTAGTAGAGGACAGGGGGTCTACAATGAGCAGTTCTTC
once,.,TRBJ1-1,TRBV6-2/TRBV6-3,CASNPGHTAEAFF,TGTGCCAGCAACCCGGGACATACGGCTGAAGCTTTCTTT
.,.,TRBJ1-6,TRBV3-1/TRBV3-2,CASSQVIPLHF,TGTGCCAGCAGCCAAGTTATACCCCTCCACTTT
.,.,TRBJ2-2,TRBV4-3,CASSHLTGELFF,TGCGCCAGCAGCCACCTCACCGGGGAGCTGTTTTTT
.,TRBD2,TRBJ2-3,TRBV11-3,CASSLVQTSGGVDTQYF,TGTGCCAGCAGCTTAGTCCAGACTAGCGGAGGGGTAGATACGCAGTATTTT
.,TRBD2,TRBJ2-1,TRBV11-2,CASSTELAGGRIVEQFF,TGTGCCAGCAGTACCGAACTAGCGGGAGGGCGAATAGTTGAGCAGTTCTTC
.,.,TRBJ2-7,TRBV27,CASRPGNRSAYEQYF,TGTGCCAGCAGGCCAGGAAACAGGTCCGCCTACGAGCAGTACTTC
.,.,TRBJ2-2,TRBV5-4,CASSLDVSSGELFF,TGTGCCAGCAGCTTGGATGTTTCGTCCGGGGAGCTGTTTTTT
.,TRBD1,TRBJ2-7,TRBV6-5,CASSHGTESYEQYF,TGTGCCAGCAGTCATGGGACAGAGAGCTACGAGCAGTACTTC
.,.,TRBJ1-1,TRBV30,CACFWRRGAFF,TGTGCCTGCTTTTGGAGGCGTGGAGCTTTCTTT
once,.,TRBJ1-2,TRBV5-5,CASSLFQGYVWGYTF,TGTGCCAGCAGCTTGTTCCAGGGTTACGTATGGGGCTACACCTTC
.,.,TRBJ2-7,TRBV6-2/TRBV6-3,CASSHTYGTSSHEQYF,TGTGCCAGCAGTCATACTTATGGAACTAGCTCCCACGAGCAGTACTTC
once,TRBD2,TRBJ2-1,TRBV6-5,CASERENYNEQFF,TGTGCCAGCGAGCGGGAGAATTACAATGAGCAGTTCTTC
.,.,TRBJ2-5,TRBV19,CASSIGEVGETQYF,TGTGCCAGTAGTATAGGGGAGGTGGGAGAGACCCAGTACTTC
.,.,TRBJ1-6,TRBV12-3/TRBV12-4,CASSLEGNSPLHF,TGTGCCAGCAGTTTGGAGGGAAATTCACCCCTCCACTTT
.,TRBD1,TRBJ2-1,TRBV4-3,CASSQLSPGQGIGNEQFF,TGCGCCAGCAGCCAACTCTCCCCGGGACAGGGGATCGGCAATGAGCAGTTCTTC
.,TRBD1,TRBJ1-5,TRBV12-3/TRBV12-4,CASSGQGERQHF,TGTGCCAGCAGTGGACAGGGAGAACGCCAGCATTTT
.,.,TRBJ1-5,TRBV27,CASSLVGATSNYQPQHF,TGTGCCAGCAGTTTAGTGGGGGCCACCTCAAACTATCAGCCCCAGCATTTT